Sequencing of this TCR beta chain was carried out in a study of CD8+CD57+ T cells in acquired aplastic anemia. This clonotype was detected ten times or more. Its specificity is not known. CDR3 size: 12 residues. Germline-derived CDR1 and CDR2 are SGHTA and FQGNSA. V was shortened by 5 bases and J by 6 bases, with 11 bases between the two germline ends. Study results and caveats: The study identified roughly 29 CD8+ CDR3 sequences shared by patients and controls.

The use of genomic DNA as template underpinned the TCR beta VDJ and CDR3 profiling. Via MiXCR, TCRdb re-called the reads, giving one row per CDR3 protein. The table records roughly 180,000 distinct CDR3 sequences, about 47% of them present only once. The sample consisted of sorted CD4+, CD8+, or CD8+CD57+ T cells (not recorded which) from PBMCs. This sequence originates from a human donor in good health. V is TRBV7-2 and J is TRBJ2-7, with D maybe TRBD1 (5 bases). CDR3 in amino acids: CASSQGGSEQYF. In nucleotides, the CDR3 is TGTGCCAGCAGCCAGGGTGGCAGCGAGCAGTACTTC.